These 24 T cell receptor beta chains were all obtained from the same sample, sequenced in a study of blood T cell repertoires in COVID-19. Produced via immunoSEQ multiplex PCR; TCRdb's table is partial and in-frame only. The sample records roughly 250,000 clones, about 88% being singletons. What was sequenced was peripheral blood. The receptors were gathered from a woman aged 35 to 49 who had recovered from COVID-19.

This chain uses TRBV18 with TRBJ1-3; possibly TRBD1 for D (6 bases). V was pared by 2 bases and J by 8 bases, with 13 bases between. Germline V gives CDR1 KGHSH, CDR2 LQKENI. The CDR3 loop spans 14 amino acids. CDR3 residues: CASSPDRTRDTIYF. CDR3 nucleotide sequence: TGTGCCAGCTCACCAGACAGGACCAGGGACACCATATATTTT.

As DNA, the CDR3 is TGTGCCAGCAGCTTAGCACAGGGGGGGGCCTATGGCTACACCTTC. It is translated as CASSLAQGGAYGYTF. This rearrangement joins TRBV7-2 to TRBJ1-2; 8 positions match TRBD1. The CDR3 runs to 15 residues. Germline V gene sequence: CDR1 SGHTA, CDR2 FQGNSA. Losses at the gene ends were 0 bases for V and 4 bases for J; bases not matched to a gene: 4.

The chain links TRBV4-3 to TRBJ1-4; D is unclear. V was cut by 4 bases and J by 6 bases, with 15 bases left in between. The CDR3 spans 15 residues. Germline V gene lookup returns CDR1 LGHNA and CDR2 YSLEER. CDR3 DNA sequence: TGCGCCAGCAGCCCCTACAGCAGCGGAGATGAAAAACTGTTTTTT. Amino acids: CASSPYSSGDEKLFF.

The rearrangement joins TRBV7-2 to TRBJ2-4; possible D gene TRBD1, 6 bases. This CDR3 spans 16 amino acids. The V end lost 5 bases, the J end lost 0 bases, and 14 bases lay between the germline ends. Per germline, CDR1 SGHTA and CDR2 FQGNSA. The CDR3 DNA is TGTGCCAGCAGCAAGACAGGTACTCAAGCCAAAAACATTCAGTACTTC. Protein sequence: CASSKTGTQAKNIQYF.

The J gene is TRBJ2-7, the V gene TRBV7-2; D not resolved. The V end lost 3 bases, the J end lost 4 bases, and 4 bases lay between the germline ends. The CDR3 sequence is 11 residues long. The germline gives CDR1 SGHTA, CDR2 FQGNSA. The CDR3 DNA is TGTGCCAGCAGCTTCTATTACGAGCAGTACTTC. Its translation: CASSFYYEQYF.

This clone was seen a handful of times. The chain couples TRBV7-2 to TRBJ1-2, with 7 bases matching TRBD1. The V and J ends lost 3 bases and 4 bases, in that order; junction bases with no gene match: 2. The CDR3 sequence is 13 residues long. The V gene's germline CDR1 is SGHTA and CDR2 FQGNSA. The chain's CDR3 is CASSFRDSYGYTF. The CDR3 bases are TGTGCCAGCAGCTTCCGGGACAGCTATGGCTACACCTTC.

The chain links TRBV9 to TRBJ2-7; maybe TRBD1 (6 bases). CDR3 length: 14 amino acids. Germline V gene sequence: CDR1 SGDLS, CDR2 YYNGEE. V shed 4 bases and J shed 5 bases, with 16 bases lying between them. This chain's CDR3 is CASSTLPGDHEQYF. In DNA form, the CDR3 reads TGTGCCAGCAGCACCCTCCCAGGGGACCACGAGCAGTACTTC.

The chain employs TRBV19 and TRBJ1-5, with TRBD1 matching 7 bases. The CDR3 runs to 13 residues. Per the germline V gene, CDR1 is LNHDA and CDR2 is SQIVND (reference sequence). With 6 bases clipped from V and 5 bases from J, the junction kept 4 bases outside the gene matches. In DNA, the CDR3 is TGTGCCAGTAGCGACAGGGCGGATCAGCCCCAGCATTTT. Residues: CASSDRADQPQHF. Full variable domain (rest looked up from reference TRBV19 and TRBJ1-5): DGGITQSPKYLFRKEGQNVTLSCEQNLNHDAMYWYRQDPGQGLRLIYYSQIVNDFQKGDIAEGYSVSREKKESFPLTVTSAQKNPTAFYLCASSDRADQPQHFGDGTRLSIL.

The V and J genes are TRBV25-1 and TRBJ1-4; the match to TRBD1 covers 7 bases. Germline V gives CDR1 MGHDK, CDR2 SYGVNS. Trimming removed 2 bases from V and 2 bases from J; junction bases left unmatched: 8. This CDR3 contains 17 residues. This CDR3 is CASSEGVRGLTNEKLFF. The CDR3 coding sequence is TGTGCCAGCAGTGAAGGTGTTAGGGGGCTGACTAATGAAAAACTGTTTTTT.

The CDR3 sequence: CASSRQKGQQFF. For the CDR3, the DNA is TGTGCCAGCAGCAGACAGAAGGGCCAGCAGTTCTTC. V gene TRBV7-3 combines with J gene TRBJ2-1, with D possibly TRBD1 on 5 matching bases. Germline V gene lookup returns CDR1 SGHTA and CDR2 FQGTGA. V gave up 5 bases and J gave up 11 bases, with 13 bases separating them. The CDR3 spans 12 residues.

The chain links TRBV24-1 to TRBJ1-1, with TRBD1 identical over 8 bases. After removal of 4 bases from V and 11 bases from J, the junction contained 17 bases not matched to a gene. In germline, CDR1 is KGHDR, CDR2 SFDVKD. The CDR3 consists of 16 residues. The DNA for the CDR3 is TGTGCCACCAGTGAAACCGGGATAGGGACAGGAGCCGGGGCTTTCTTT. This translates into CATSETGIGTGAGAFF.

The V call is TRBV6-2 or TRBV6-3, the J call TRBJ2-4, with TRBD2 matching over 8 bases. CDR1 is MNHEY and CDR2 is SVGEGT in the germline V gene. This CDR3 region has 17 residues. With 4 bases clipped from V and 2 bases from J, the junction kept 10 bases outside the gene matches. The CDR3 nucleotides read TGTGCCAGCAGTTCCTGGATTCGGGGGGGGTCCAAAAACATTCAGTACTTC. The encoded protein is CASSSWIRGGSKNIQYF.

As DNA, the CDR3 is TGCGCCAGCAGCCAGAAGGGCGGGATCCTTGGGGCCGGGGAGCTGTTTTTT. It yields the protein CASSQKGGILGAGELFF. This rearrangement joins TRBV4-1 to TRBJ2-2, with D possibly matching TRBD2 (6 bases). This CDR3 is 17 amino acids long. The V gene lost 3 bases and the J gene lost 6 bases, with 20 bases spanning the gap. The germline gives CDR1 MGHRA, CDR2 YSYEKL.

This clone occurred a few times. V usage is TRBV7-2 and J usage is TRBJ1-6, with 9 bases fitting TRBD1. Germline values: CDR1 SGHTA, CDR2 FQGNSA. The V segment lost 4 bases and the J segment 7 bases; nucleotides outside the gene matches: 8. This CDR3 spans 16 amino acids. The CDR3: CASSSGQGRANSPLHF. The CDR3, as DNA: TGTGCCAGCAGCTCTGGACAGGGGCGCGCGAATTCACCCCTCCACTTT.

There are a few counts of this clone. V is TRBV5-1 and J is TRBJ2-7; 8 bases fit TRBD1. Germline lookup yields CDR1 SGHRS and CDR2 YFSETQ. The CDR3 runs to 15 residues. Unmatched junction bases numbered 8, after V lost 3 bases and J lost 3 bases. The CDR3: CASSSLGDRYYEQYF. The CDR3 nucleotides are TGCGCCAGCAGCTCGTTGGGGGACAGGTACTACGAGCAGTACTTC.

CDR3 sequence reads: CASSPSGQGASEQYF. CDR3 nucleotide sequence: TGTGCCAGCAGCCCCTCGGGACAGGGGGCTAGCGAGCAGTACTTC. The chain links TRBV9 to TRBJ2-7; 12 nucleotides match TRBD1. The CDR3 totals 15 residues. Germline CDR1 reads SGDLS; CDR2 reads YYNGEE. The V and J ends lost 4 bases and 6 bases, in that order; junction bases with no gene match: 8. Full variable domain (outside the CDR3, taken from reference TRBV9 and TRBJ2-7): DSGVTQTPKHLITATGQRVTLRCSPRSGDLSVYWYQQSLDQGLQFLIQYYNGEERAKGNILERFSAQQFPDLHSELNLSSLELGDSALYFCASSPSGQGASEQYFGPGTRLTVT.

The rearrangement joins TRBV5-6 to TRBJ1-4; 7 bases are shared with TRBD1. Germline V CDR1 and CDR2: SGHDT, YYEEEE. V lost 1 base to trimming and J lost 5 bases; unmatched junction nucleotides: 11. The CDR3 is made up of 17 amino acids. This chain's CDR3 is CASSLYGRGQENEKLFF. The CDR3 bases are TGTGCCAGCAGCTTGTATGGTAGGGGGCAGGAAAATGAAAAACTGTTTTTT.

This chain connects TRBV6-5 to TRBJ2-7, with 8 bases matching TRBD1. This CDR3 has 13 amino acids. Losses at the gene ends were 6 bases for V and 5 bases for J; bases not matched to a gene: 6. The V gene's germline CDR1 is MNHEY and CDR2 SVGAGI. The CDR3 nucleotides are TGTGCCAGCAGACCGACAGGGGCCCACGAGCAGTACTTC. It is translated as CASRPTGAHEQYF.

This clone appeared once. The chain uses TRBV6-2 or TRBV6-3 and TRBJ1-5; possible D gene TRBD1, 6 bases. The CDR3 has 17 residues. In germline, CDR1 is MNHEY, CDR2 SVGEGT. V shed 4 bases and J shed 2 bases, with 18 bases lying between them. CDR3 loop: CASSSHLRGAGNQPQHF. CDR3 in DNA: TGTGCCAGCAGTTCTCACCTACGGGGGGCTGGCAATCAGCCCCAGCATTTT.

The genes are TRBV28 and TRBJ2-7, with D uncertain. Per the germline V gene, CDR1 is MDHEN and CDR2 is SYDVKM. Trimming removed 5 bases from V and 0 bases from J, with 26 bases in between. The CDR3 is 19 amino acids. CDR3: CASSPTAATNVRSSYEQYF. CDR3 DNA sequence: TGTGCCAGCAGTCCCACCGCAGCGACCAACGTGAGGAGCTCCTACGAGCAGTACTTC.

V and J are TRBV2 and TRBJ2-7; D is undetermined. The CDR3 runs to 12 residues. Trimming took 3 bases from V and 4 from J, leaving 7 bases between them. Germline CDR1 is SNHLY and CDR2 is FYNNEI. CDR3 in DNA: TGTGCCAGCAGTGATTTCAGGTACGAGCAGTACTTC. The encoded protein is CASSDFRYEQYF.

This chain connects TRBV3-1 (or the pseudogene TRBV3-2) to TRBJ2-3; D is uncertain. The V gene's germline CDR1 is LGHDT and CDR2 YNNKEL (reference sequence). V lost 5 bases, J lost 1 base, and 22 bases lay in between. The CDR3 is 18 amino acids. CDR3 in amino acids: CASSLESIWSEGTDTQYF. The CDR3, as DNA: TGTGCCAGCAGCTTGGAGTCAATCTGGAGTGAGGGCACAGATACGCAGTATTTT.

This chain connects TRBV28 to TRBJ1-5; D gene unclear. Germline values: CDR1 MDHEN, CDR2 SYDVKM. Trimming shortened V by 4 bases and J by 1 base, and 11 bases separated the two germline ends. The CDR3 runs 15 residues. The CDR3 reads CASSWARRSNQPQHF. The CDR3 bases are TGTGCCAGCAGTTGGGCCCGAAGGAGCAATCAGCCCCAGCATTTT.

CDR3 DNA sequence: TGCAGTGCTAGTATGGGACTAGCGGGGGGGCCTCGAGAGACCCAGTACTTC. Encoded protein: CSASMGLAGGPRETQYF. The rearrangement uses TRBV20-1 and TRBJ2-5, with 16 bases lining up with TRBD2. Trimming removed 3 bases from V and 4 bases from J; junction bases left unmatched: 8. The germline V gene has CDR1 DFQATT and CDR2 SNEGSKA (reference sequence). The CDR3 length is 17 residues.